These 25 T cell receptor beta chains were sequenced from one sample in a study of T cells in Graves' hyperthyroidism and ophthalmopathy. The TCR beta CDR3 regions underwent amplification using RNA transcripts as the source. RT-PCR in the first round (using the HTBI primer set) targeted the TCR CDR3. In TCRdb, the multiplex PCR reads were re-called with MiXCR into one record per CDR3 protein. The sample yields hundreds of thousands of distinct CDR3 sequences, 35% to 45% seen once. Sequencing input: blood. The receptors stem from a man in his late teens or twenties with Graves' hyperthyroidism.

In DNA form, the CDR3 reads TGTGCCAGCTCACCACCAGGGTTAAGCAATCAGCCCCAGCATTTT. It yields the protein CASSPPGLSNQPQHF. The V gene is TRBV19, the J gene TRBJ1-5, with a tentative D call TRBD1 (5 bases). The CDR3 runs to 15 residues. The V end lost 9 bases, the J end lost 1 base, and 16 bases lay between the germline ends. Germline lookup yields CDR1 LNHDA and CDR2 SQIVND (reference sequence).

This clonotype has only a few counts. V usage is TRBV6-1 and J usage is TRBJ2-6; D possibly uses TRBD1 or TRBD2 (5 bases each). The ends were cut back, 6 bases at V and 0 bases at J, with 12 bases in the middle. The CDR3 consists of 16 residues. CDR1 and CDR2 from the germline V gene are MNHNS and SASEGT. The CDR3 nucleotides read TGTGCCAGCAGAGTCGGGACCTTCTCTGGGGCCAACGTCCTGACTTTC. Amino acid sequence: CASRVGTFSGANVLTF.

The sample holds a few counts of this clonotype. The rearrangement uses TRBV5-6 and TRBJ2-7, with D possibly matching TRBD1 (7 bases). Germline values: CDR1 SGHDT, CDR2 YYEEEE. Trimming removed 8 bases from V and 0 bases from J, with 12 bases in between. The CDR3 contains 13 residues. This CDR3 reads CASTGDSSYEQYF. The CDR3, as DNA: TGTGCCAGTACGGGGGACAGCTCCTACGAGCAGTACTTC. Supplemented by reference TRBV5-6 and TRBJ2-7, the full variable domain reads DAGVTQSPTHLIKTRGQQVTLRCSPKSGHDTVSWYQQALGQGPQFIFQYYEEEERQRGNFPDRFSGHQFPNYSSELNVNALLLGDSALYLCASTGDSSYEQYFGPGTRLTVT.

This clonotype was counted ten times or more. The chain carries TRBV29-1 and TRBJ2-7; no clear D. Germline CDR1 reads SQVTM; CDR2 reads ANQGSEA. Trimming left V 6 bases short and J 6 bases short, with 18 bases between. This CDR3 is 13 amino acids long. The CDR3 region is CSVIAHSRAEQYF. The CDR3 coding sequence is TGCAGCGTAATAGCACACAGCCGGGCCGAGCAGTACTTC.

This clonotype has ten or more counts. The chain has TRBV19 and TRBJ2-2; TRBD1 or TRBD2 may be the D gene (5 bases each). CDR3 length equals 14 residues. Germline CDR1 and CDR2: LNHDA and SQIVND (reference sequence). V lost 3 bases and J lost 4, with 9 bases in between. The CDR3 DNA is TGTGCCAGTAGTATGGCCGGGACCACCGGGGAGCTGTTTTTT. It yields the protein CASSMAGTTGELFF.

This clonotype appeared a few times. This chain joins TRBV5-6 and TRBJ2-5, with D possibly being TRBD1 (7 bases). The V end was cut by 5 bases, the J end by 1 base, with 12 bases between. From germline, CDR1 is SGHDT and CDR2 YYEEEE. The CDR3 has 14 residues. The CDR3 loop is CASRRQGLQETQYF. The CDR3, as DNA: TGTGCCAGCAGGAGACAGGGACTCCAAGAGACCCAGTACTTC.

This clonotype was seen a few times. This chain joins TRBV12-3 or TRBV12-4 and TRBJ2-6; TRBD1 is a possible D gene (6 bases). CDR3 length equals 17 residues. Trimming left V 5 bases short and J 0 bases short, with 14 bases between. The CDR3 loop is CASSDPGVDSGANVLTF. CDR3 DNA sequence: TGTGCCAGCAGTGACCCAGGGGTTGACTCTGGGGCCAACGTCCTGACTTTC.

V usage is TRBV29-1 and J usage is TRBJ1-1, with D perhaps matching TRBD1 (6 bases). Germline V CDR1 and CDR2: SQVTM, ANQGSEA. V lost 8 bases and J lost 0, with 13 bases in between. This CDR3 is built from 13 residues. The DNA for the CDR3 is TGCAGCTTGGAAGGGGGACTGAACACTGAAGCTTTCTTT. This codes for CSLEGGLNTEAFF.

Ten or more counts support this clonotype. The chain joins TRBV10-2 to TRBJ2-7; D tentatively reads TRBD1 or TRBD2 (5 bases each). Trimming stripped 6 bases from V and 6 bases from J, with 15 bases between. The CDR3 length is 13 residues. Germline CDR1 is WSHSY and CDR2 is SAAADI. This CDR3 reads CASSRDPGGEQYF. CDR3 DNA: TGCGCCAGCAGCCGGGACCCCGGTGGCGAGCAGTACTTC.

The chain combines TRBV29-1 with TRBJ2-6; D possibly corresponds to TRBD2 (6 bases). V lost 4 bases to trimming and J lost 12 bases, with 10 bases between them. The germline gives CDR1 SQVTM, CDR2 ANQGSEA. This CDR3 region has 11 residues. In DNA, the CDR3 is TGCAGCGTTGCGCGGGGCAGCGTCCTGACTTTC. Residues: CSVARGSVLTF. Looking up the rest from reference TRBV29-1 and TRBJ2-6 gives the full variable domain: SAVISQKPSRDICQRGTSLTIQCQVDSQVTMMFWYRQQPGQSLTLIATANQGSEATYESGFVIDKFPISRPNLTFSTLTVSNMSPEDSSIYLCSVARGSVLTFGAGSRLTVL.

This clonotype showed up just a few times. The chain links TRBV29-1 to TRBJ2-3; D ambiguous. The CDR3 has 11 residues. Trimming pared 7 bases from V and 4 bases from J, leaving 9 bases between. CDR1 and CDR2 from the germline V gene are SQVTM and ANQGSEA. The CDR3 region is CSATTADTQYF. The DNA of the CDR3 is TGCAGCGCCACCACCGCAGATACGCAGTATTTT.

This clonotype was picked up a small number of times. The V gene is TRBV7-9, the J gene TRBJ2-7; the match to TRBD1 covers 8 bases. Germline lookup yields CDR1 SEHNR and CDR2 FQNEAQ (reference sequence). J gave up 2 bases and V 6 bases, and 3 bases lay outside the gene matches. The CDR3 totals 13 residues. CDR3 sequence reads: CASRPDRAYEQYF. The CDR3, as DNA: TGTGCCAGCAGACCGGACAGGGCCTACGAGCAGTACTTC.

The chain recombines TRBV6-1 with TRBJ1-5, with D possibly being TRBD1 (5 bases). V lost 5 bases, J lost 9 bases, and 14 bases lay in between. Germline CDR1 is MNHNS and CDR2 is SASEGT. The CDR3 is made up of 13 amino acids. Here the CDR3 DNA reads TGTGCCAGCAGTCGTCCCCCAGGGACGCCCCAGCATTTT. Translating gives CASSRPPGTPQHF.

This CDR3 is CASSGPGTGFGELFF. The CDR3 nucleotides are TGTGCCAGCAGCGGCCCCGGGACAGGGTTCGGGGAGCTGTTTTTT. V and J are TRBV9 and TRBJ2-2, with 9 nucleotides matching TRBD1. Looked up from germline, CDR1 is SGDLS and CDR2 is YYNGEE. The length of the CDR3 is 15 residues. Trimming cost V 3 bases and J 7 bases; bases outside gene matches: 7.

As for this clonotype: This clone may be a read error of a much larger clone one base away. The chain uses TRBV7-2 and TRBJ1-1; 7 bases agree with TRBD1. Germline values: CDR1 SGHTA, CDR2 FQGNSA. This CDR3 has 13 residues. The CDR3 DNA reads TGTGCCTGCAGCCGGGACAGCGGCACTGAAGCTTTCTTT. Its protein product is CACSRDSGTEAFF. The full variable domain, completed using reference TRBV7-2 and TRBJ1-1, is GAGVSQSPSNKVTEKGKDVELRCDPISGHTALYWYRQSLGQGLEFLIYFQGNSAPDKSGLPSDRFSAERTGGSVSTLTIQRTQQEDSAVYLCACSRDSGTEAFFGQGTRLTVV.

J is TRBJ1-2 and V is TRBV20-1; TRBD1 aligns across 7 bases. With 6 bases clipped from V and 7 bases from J, the junction kept 14 bases outside the gene matches. Germline CDR1 is DFQATT and CDR2 is SNEGSKA (reference sequence). The CDR3 runs to 14 residues. CDR3 loop: CSARDRDSSLGYTF. CDR3 nucleotides: TGCAGTGCCAGGGACCGGGACAGCTCTCTTGGCTACACCTTC.

This clonotype came up many times. The chain links TRBV7-8 to TRBJ1-2; D uncertain. The V end was cut by 2 bases, the J end by 1 base, with 11 bases between. The CDR3 is 15 amino acids. Germline V gives CDR1 SGHVS, CDR2 FQNEAQ. The CDR3 DNA is TGTGCCAGCAGCTTAAGCAAAGGGTATAACTATGGCTACACCTTC. Its protein is CASSLSKGYNYGYTF.

This chain uses TRBV9 with TRBJ1-4; TRBD1 agrees at 7 bases. Germline CDR1 is SGDLS and CDR2 is YYNGEE. This CDR3 is built from 14 residues. The J segment lost 7 bases and the V segment lost 4 bases, leaving 7 bases of the junction unmatched. The CDR3 loop reads CASSLQGTVEKLFF. The CDR3 DNA reads TGTGCCAGCAGCTTACAAGGGACAGTTGAAAAACTGTTTTTT.

This clonotype was counted a few times. The CDR3 reads CASSAGTGADQIDGNTIYF. The CDR3 bases are TGTGCCAGCAGTGCGGGGACAGGGGCGGACCAGATCGACGGAAACACCATATATTTT. The chain has TRBV2 and TRBJ1-3, with 10 positions matching TRBD1. The germline CDR1 and CDR2 sequences are SNHLY and FYNNEI. V lost 4 bases to trimming and J lost 4 bases; unmatched junction nucleotides: 16. The CDR3 has 19 amino acids.

This clonotype was detected many times. The V and J genes are TRBV4-1 and TRBJ2-5, with a possible D match to TRBD1 (6 bases). This CDR3 contains 13 residues. Germline V gene sequence: CDR1 MGHRA, CDR2 YSYEKL. The V end was cut by 1 base, the J end by 4 bases, with 7 bases between. CDR3 sequence: CASSQAGVETQYF. The CDR3 DNA sequence: TGCGCCAGCAGCCAAGCAGGGGTAGAGACCCAGTACTTC.

This clonotype was counted only a few times. This chain connects TRBV29-1 to TRBJ1-1; D remains ambiguous. V was shortened by 5 bases and J by 2 bases, with 12 bases between the two germline ends. Germline V gives CDR1 SQVTM, CDR2 ANQGSEA. The CDR3 is 13 residues long. The CDR3 region has the DNA TGCAGCGTTAAAACAGTTGGAAACACTGAAGCTTTCTTT. It encodes CSVKTVGNTEAFF.

This clonotype was found many times. The chain employs TRBV15 and TRBJ2-7; D unresolved. This CDR3 is built from 13 residues. Deletions cut 0 bases from V and 6 bases from J, with 9 bases between. CDR1 and CDR2 (germline): LNHNV, YYDKDF (reference sequence). The CDR3 nucleotides are TGTGCCACCAGCAGAGATCAGAGCTCCGAGCAGTACTTC. This codes for CATSRDQSSEQYF.

This chain uses TRBV12-3 or TRBV12-4 with TRBJ1-1; a weak D match, TRBD1 (5 bases). The length of the CDR3 is 14 residues. Trimming took 4 bases from V and 2 from J, leaving 11 bases between them. CDR3: CASSYSQGNTEAFF. CDR3 nucleotide sequence: TGTGCCAGCAGTTACTCCCAGGGAAACACTGAAGCTTTCTTT.

CDR3 protein: CANSPETQYF. In nucleotides, the CDR3 is TGTGCTAATAGCCCGGAGACCCAGTACTTC. This chain links TRBV7-7 with TRBJ2-5; D remains unclear. Germline V lookup: CDR1 SSHAT, CDR2 FNYEAQ (reference sequence). The length of the CDR3 is 10 residues.

This clonotype came up many times. The gene calls are TRBV7-9 and TRBJ2-7; D is perhaps TRBD1 or TRBD2 (5 bases each). This CDR3 has 15 residues. Germline CDR1 and CDR2: SEHNR and FQNEAQ (reference sequence). The germline V and J ends were trimmed by 5 bases and 7 bases, with 21 bases remaining between them. CDR3 residues: CASSDRGTGVREQYF. CDR3 coding DNA: TGTGCCAGCAGCGACCGGGGAACAGGAGTACGGGAGCAGTACTTC. Together with reference TRBV7-9 and TRBJ2-7, the CDR3 gives the full variable domain: DTGVSQNPRHKITKRGQNVTFRCDPISEHNRLYWYRQTLGQGPEFLTYFQNEAQLEKSRLLSDRFSAERPKGSFSTLEIQRTEQGDSAMYLCASSDRGTGVREQYFGPGTRLTVT.